This TCR beta chain was profiled in a study of cytomegalovirus exposure and HLA in healthy donors. Findings and limits, study-wide: The study listed under 200 cytomegalovirus-associated TCR beta chains.

The CDR3 consists of 13 residues. The ends lost 6 bases at V and 8 bases at J; junction bases unmatched: 5. Germline CDR1 reads MNHEY; CDR2 reads SMNVEV (reference sequence). Concerning this clone: Its antigen is unidentified.

Both 60 Vbeta primers and 13 Jbeta primers went into the PCR. The assay was immunoSEQ multiplex PCR, and TCRdb's table has in-frame clones only and misses some. The sample contains 100,000 or so clones, about four fifths of which appear only once. The sequence came from a woman between 35 and 50 years old in good health and CMV-seronegative. V usage is TRBV27 and J usage is TRBJ1-4; 8 bases are shared with TRBD1. Sequenced sample: PBMCs. This CDR3 is CASSWDRKEKLFF. The CDR3, as DNA: TGTGCCAGCAGCTGGGACAGGAAAGAAAAACTGTTTTTT.